This record concerns one T cell receptor beta chain sequence. The antigen is not known. PCR used 60 Vbeta primers and 13 Jbeta primers. TCRdb's table, derived via immunoSEQ multiplex PCR, lists solely in-frame clones and lacks some. The repertoire consists of 100,000 to 150,000 clones, with roughly four fifths occurring once and the leading ten covering about 1.8%. The CDR3 has 16 residues. Germline CDR1 KGHSH, CDR2 LQKENI. Trimming took 6 bases from V and 4 from J; bases not matched to a gene: 7. These data belong to a study of cytomegalovirus exposure and HLA in healthy donors. Study results and limitations: Researchers reportedly found TCR beta sequences accurately predicted most subjects' HLA-A and HLA-B alleles.

The sample consisted of PBMCs. This TCR was recovered from a woman aged 45 to 65 in good health and CMV-seronegative. The J gene is TRBJ2-3, the V gene TRBV18; 13 bases map to TRBD2. The CDR3 region has the DNA TGTGCCAGCTCCCTCGGACTAGCGGGAGATTCAGATACGCAGTATTTT. Amino acids: CASSLGLAGDSDTQYF. Based on the CDR3 plus reference TRBV18 and TRBJ2-3, the full variable domain is NAGVMQNPRHLVRRRGQEARLRCSPMKGHSHVYWYRQLPEEGLKFMVYLQKENIIDESGMPKERFSAEFPKEGPSILRIQQVVRGDSAAYFCASSLGLAGDSDTQYFGPGTRLTVL.